This TCR beta chain originates from a study of Tregs in tolerant kidney transplant recipients. Concerning this clone itself: Its antigen is not identified.

V lost 3 bases and J lost 0, with 8 bases in between. Germline V gene sequence: CDR1 LNHDA, CDR2 SQIVND (reference sequence). This CDR3 is 14 amino acids long. CD4+CD25+CD127- Tregs, CD4+CD25- non-Tregs, CD4 and CD8 cells were sorted. Study findings and constraints: Nucleotide sequences could not be compared across some patients' samples due to primer changes. Tregs expanded with activated donor B cells seemed most donor-specific.

Profiled with immunoSEQ multiplex PCR; TCRdb holds only in-frame clones, not every one. In the table there are approximately 60,000 clones, 95% to 98% of which are singletons. The sample here was Tregs from blood, taken before the transplant. This receptor was taken from a human donor who received a combined kidney and bone marrow transplant. The genes are TRBV19 and TRBJ1-1; D not certain. The CDR3 loop is CASSINTMNTEAFF. The CDR3 DNA is TGTGCCAGTAGTATTAACACCATGAACACTGAAGCTTTCTTT.